The 21 T cell receptor beta chains listed next were all sequenced from one sample in a study of STAT5B mutations in CD4+ large granular lymphocyte leukemia (dated by TCRdb to about 2022). Library method: the immunoSEQ multiplex PCR assay. In TCRdb, the immuneACCESS table is reduced to in-frame sequences with V and J assigned. These tables do not hold every clone; where another copy was compared, an unresolved V gene accounts for under half, and the others remain unexplained. For this sample the table gives 20,000 to 25,000 clones, of which about 75% were detected only once. The ten largest clones take up approximately 28% of the sample. Material for sequencing was CD4+ T cells from blood buffy coats. The receptors derive from a human donor in good health.

The V gene is TRBV15, the J gene TRBJ2-3, with 8 positions matching TRBD2. The germline V gene encodes CDR1 LNHNV and CDR2 YYDKDF (reference sequence). The V gene end was trimmed by 8 bases and the J gene end by 4 bases; junction bases not matched to a gene: 11. The CDR3 loop spans 15 amino acids. Written as DNA, the CDR3 is TGTGCCACCGGGCGGGATAGCGGGAACGCAGATACGCAGTATTTT. Protein: CATGRDSGNADTQYF.

There are a few counts of this clone. The rearrangement uses TRBV10-3 and TRBJ2-1; TRBD2 might be the D (5 bases). Trimming stripped 2 bases from V and 4 bases from J, with 12 bases between. The CDR3 totals 15 residues. In germline, CDR1 is ENHRY, CDR2 SYGVKD. As DNA, the CDR3 is TGTGCCATCAGTGAGGGGTCTAGCCAGTACAATGAGCAGTTCTTC. It yields the protein CAISEGSSQYNEQFF.

The chain couples TRBV7-2 to TRBJ2-5; 7 bases map to TRBD2. V gave up 3 bases and J gave up 7 bases; unmatched junction bases: 20. The CDR3 is 18 amino acids. Germline V gene lookup returns CDR1 SGHTA and CDR2 FQGNSA. In nucleotides, the CDR3 is TGTGCCAGCAGCTTGGGGGTCGGCGGGGGATCCCCCGCCGGGACCCAGTACTTC. Translated: CASSLGVGGGSPAGTQYF. Combining the CDR3 with reference TRBV7-2 and TRBJ2-5 gives the whole variable domain GAGVSQSPSNKVTEKGKDVELRCDPISGHTALYWYRQSLGQGLEFLIYFQGNSAPDKSGLPSDRFSAERTGGSVSTLTIQRTQQEDSAVYLCASSLGVGGGSPAGTQYFGPGTRLLVL.

For the CDR3, the DNA is TGTGCCAGCAGTCCCCAATGGACGAACTATGGCTACACCTTC. Translating it yields CASSPQWTNYGYTF. This chain uses TRBV6-1 with TRBJ1-2; D is unresolved. Between the trimmed V and J ends, which lost 5 bases and 2 bases, there was a span of 12 bases. The CDR3 has 14 amino acids. Germline assignment: CDR1 MNHNS and CDR2 SASEGT.

The CDR3: CASRTVSGDTQYF. The DNA for the CDR3 is TGTGCCAGCAGAACTGTGTCGGGCGATACGCAGTATTTT. The chain is built from TRBV5-4 and TRBJ2-3; D ambiguous. The CDR3 runs to 13 residues. CDR1 and CDR2 (germline): SGHNT, YYREEE (reference sequence). Trimming shortened V by 5 bases and J by 6 bases, and 13 bases separated the two germline ends.

The rearrangement links TRBV2 to TRBJ1-4; 12 bases match TRBD1. Germline V lookup: CDR1 SNHLY, CDR2 FYNNEI. The CDR3 totals 16 residues. V was pared by 2 bases and J by 5 bases, with 3 bases of the junction left unmatched. CDR3 amino acids: CASSERGQGANEKLFF. In DNA form, the CDR3 reads TGTGCCAGCAGTGAAAGGGGACAGGGGGCCAATGAAAAACTGTTTTTT.

The J gene is TRBJ1-2, the V gene TRBV7-2, with 10 positions matching TRBD1. CDR1 SGHTA and CDR2 FQGNSA come from the germline V gene. The CDR3 extends over 16 amino acids. V gave up 0 bases and J gave up 13 bases; unmatched junction bases: 14. The CDR3 here is CASSLARSGQGQGCTF. In DNA form, the CDR3 reads TGTGCCAGCAGCTTAGCGAGGTCGGGACAGGGGCAAGGTTGCACCTTC.

The rearrangement joins TRBV5-4 to TRBJ2-5; D is unresolved. Trimming pared 0 bases from V and 5 bases from J, leaving 11 bases between. Germline loops: CDR1 SGHNT, CDR2 YYREEE (reference sequence). The CDR3 sequence is 14 residues long. The DNA for the CDR3 is TGTGCCAGCAGCTTGGCCTCTGGAGCGGAGACCCAGTACTTC. It translates to CASSLASGAETQYF.

This clone came up once. The V gene is TRBV15, the J gene TRBJ2-3; D not certain. V was trimmed by 3 bases and J by 5 bases, leaving 18 bases between them. Germline V CDR1 and CDR2: LNHNV, YYDKDF (reference sequence). This CDR3 is 16 amino acids long. CDR3 in amino acids: CATSRDGGSLRDTQYF. In nucleotides, the CDR3 is TGTGCCACCAGCAGGGACGGTGGGTCGTTGCGAGATACGCAGTATTTT.

The chain carries TRBV9 and TRBJ2-1; TRBD2 matches 7 bases. The CDR3 extends over 15 amino acids. Trimming removed 4 bases from V and 3 bases from J; junction bases left unmatched: 7. The germline V gene encodes CDR1 SGDLS and CDR2 YYNGEE. The CDR3 protein is CASSPTSSLYNEQFF. CDR3 in DNA: TGTGCCAGCAGCCCGACTAGCAGCCTCTACAATGAGCAGTTCTTC.

The rearrangement uses TRBV2 and TRBJ1-6; 8 bases fit TRBD1. The germline gives CDR1 SNHLY, CDR2 FYNNEI. CDR3 length: 15 residues. V lost 1 base to trimming and J lost 8 bases; unmatched junction nucleotides: 4. In nucleotides, the CDR3 is TGTGCCAGCAGTGAAGATAGGACAGGGTATTCACCCCTCCACTTT. This encodes CASSEDRTGYSPLHF.

This CDR3 is CATKPRGSGNTIYF. The CDR3 region has the DNA TGTGCCACGAAACCCCGGGGGTCTGGAAACACCATATATTTT. The chain combines TRBV15 with TRBJ1-3; TRBD1 might be the D (5 bases). The CDR3 sequence is 14 residues long. Per the germline V gene, CDR1 is LNHNV and CDR2 is YYDKDF (reference sequence). Trimming left V 9 bases short and J 1 base short, with 13 bases between.

The table lists this clone with a count of one. The chain couples TRBV7-2 to TRBJ2-5; D gene unclear. Germline loops: CDR1 SGHTA, CDR2 FQGNSA. The CDR3 runs 13 residues. Trimming stripped 5 bases from V and 1 base from J, with 8 bases between. DNA for the CDR3: TGTGCCAGCAGCCTGCAAACCCAAGAGACCCAGTACTTC. Translation: CASSLQTQETQYF.

The chain couples TRBV9 to TRBJ2-1; a possible D gene is TRBD2 (5 bases). V lost 4 bases and J 7 bases, leaving 15 bases between the germline ends. Looked up from germline, CDR1 is SGDLS and CDR2 is YYNGEE. The CDR3 sequence is 14 residues long. The CDR3 region is CASSSRDIMNEQFF. Written as DNA, the CDR3 is TGTGCCAGCAGCTCCCGGGATATCATGAATGAGCAGTTCTTC.

This clone was observed a handful of times. The chain couples TRBV5-1 to TRBJ1-2; D remains unclear. Germline assignment: CDR1 SGHRS and CDR2 YFSETQ. The CDR3 contains 13 residues. Deletions cut 5 bases from V and 6 bases from J, with 14 bases between. The CDR3 loop is CASRESTSDGYTF. In nucleotides, the CDR3 is TGCGCCAGCAGGGAAAGCACCTCTGATGGCTACACCTTC. Based on the CDR3 plus reference TRBV5-1 and TRBJ1-2, the full variable domain is KAGVTQTPRYLIKTRGQQVTLSCSPISGHRSVSWYQQTPGQGLQFLFEYFSETQRNKGNFPGRFSGRQFSNSRSEMNVSTLELGDSALYLCASRESTSDGYTFGSGTRLTVV.

The chain is built from TRBV5-1 and TRBJ2-5; 8 nucleotides agree with TRBD2. There are 17 residues in the CDR3. The germline V gene encodes CDR1 SGHRS and CDR2 YFSETQ. The junction had 8 bases not matched to a gene; V was cut back by 0 bases and J by 1 base. CDR3 in amino acids: CASSLERSGLAQETQYF. The CDR3 DNA reads as TGCGCCAGCAGCTTGGAACGGAGTGGACTAGCCCAAGAGACCCAGTACTTC.

The chain has TRBV21-1 and TRBJ2-3; no check of the table's D call, TRBD2, against the DNA was made. TRBV21-1 is designated a pseudogene. The CDR3 is made up of 16 amino acids. The chain's CDR3 is CASSKRPAMCTDTQYF. CDR3 DNA sequence: TGTGCCAGCAGCAAACGCCCAGCGATGTGCACAGATACGCAGTATTTT.

V usage is TRBV7-2 and J usage is TRBJ2-5; 10 bases agree with TRBD2. The CDR3 extends over 14 amino acids. J gave up 4 bases and V 7 bases, and 6 bases lay outside the gene matches. Germline V gives CDR1 SGHTA, CDR2 FQGNSA. CDR3 nucleotide sequence: TGTGCCAGCAAAGCGGGGGGGCCGGGAGAGACCCAGTACTTC. As protein: CASKAGGPGETQYF. Looking up the rest from reference TRBV7-2 and TRBJ2-5 gives the full variable domain: GAGVSQSPSNKVTEKGKDVELRCDPISGHTALYWYRQSLGQGLEFLIYFQGNSAPDKSGLPSDRFSAERTGGSVSTLTIQRTQQEDSAVYLCASKAGGPGETQYFGPGTRLLVL.

The sample holds a few counts of this clone. The genes are TRBV9 and TRBJ1-2; TRBD1 matches at 7 bases. Unmatched junction bases numbered 13, after V lost 1 base and J lost 4 bases. The CDR3 is 17 residues long. CDR1 is SGDLS, CDR2 YYNGEE, per germline. In nucleotides, the CDR3 is TGTGCCAGCAGCGTAACCGCCAGCGACAGGGCCAGCTATGGCTACACCTTC. Encoded protein: CASSVTASDRASYGYTF. The full variable domain, with the rest looked up from reference TRBV9 and TRBJ1-2, is DSGVTQTPKHLITATGQRVTLRCSPRSGDLSVYWYQQSLDQGLQFLIQYYNGEERAKGNILERFSAQQFPDLHSELNLSSLELGDSALYFCASSVTASDRASYGYTFGSGTRLTVV.

J is TRBJ2-1 and V is TRBV5-1, with 8 bases matching TRBD2. The CDR3 covers 16 residues. Trimming removed 0 bases from V and 5 bases from J; junction bases left unmatched: 7. CDR1 is SGHRS and CDR2 is YFSETQ in the germline V gene. The DNA for the CDR3 is TGCGCCAGCAGCTTGGAAAGCGGGAGAGGGAACAATGAGCAGTTCTTC. It translates to CASSLESGRGNNEQFF.

The chain recombines TRBV18 with TRBJ1-5; 7 bases line up with TRBD1. The CDR3 has 16 residues. CDR1 KGHSH and CDR2 LQKENI come from the germline V gene. Trimming removed 4 bases from V and 1 base from J; junction bases left unmatched: 7. The CDR3 protein is CASSQELTGSNQPQHF. As DNA, the CDR3 is TGTGCCAGCTCACAGGAGTTGACAGGGAGCAATCAGCCCCAGCATTTT.